One and the same sample provided the 20 T cell receptor beta chains below, sequenced in a study of shared clonotypes between healthy human individuals. TCRdb keeps only in-frame clones here, not all; method: immunoSEQ multiplex PCR. The sample includes 1,500,000 or so clones, roughly 96% of them seen just once. Sequenced input: naive CD4+ T cells sorted from blood. Described subset: CD45RA+ positively selected. The receptors originated from a man aged 25 to 40 in good health.

The CDR3, as DNA: TGTGCCAGCAGTGAAGGGGCGACAGTCTCCTACGAGCAGTACTTC. Protein: CASSEGATVSYEQYF. The rearrangement joins TRBV2 to TRBJ2-7; the D gene is possibly TRBD1 (5 bases). The CDR3 spans 15 residues. Trimming removed 1 base from V and 0 bases from J, with 10 bases in between. Germline lookup yields CDR1 SNHLY and CDR2 FYNNEI.

The rearrangement links TRBV28 to TRBJ2-7; 12 nucleotides align to TRBD2. The length of the CDR3 is 16 residues. Germline CDR1 and CDR2: MDHEN and SYDVKM. J was trimmed by 0 bases and V by 6 bases; bases with no gene match: 6. The CDR3 reads CASRSSSGRDSYEQYF. Here the CDR3 DNA reads TGTGCCAGCAGATCATCTAGCGGGAGGGACTCCTACGAGCAGTACTTC.

The rearrangement links TRBV10-3 to TRBJ2-7, with 12 bases lining up with TRBD2. This CDR3 region has 15 residues. With V trimmed by 3 bases and J by 4 bases, 4 bases remained unmatched. Germline V gene sequence: CDR1 ENHRY, CDR2 SYGVKD. The CDR3: CAISDRLAGAYEQYF. The DNA of the CDR3 is TGTGCCATCAGTGATCGACTAGCGGGAGCTTACGAGCAGTACTTC.

The J gene is TRBJ2-7, the V gene TRBV6-5; 9 nucleotides align to TRBD1. Germline-derived CDR1 and CDR2 are MNHEY and SVGAGI. Trimming took 5 bases from V and 3 from J; bases not matched to a gene: 5. The CDR3 contains 14 residues. This CDR3 is CASSLDRGSYEQYF. As DNA, the CDR3 is TGTGCCAGCAGTCTAGACAGGGGGAGCTACGAGCAGTACTTC.

This sequence joins TRBV7-9 and TRBJ2-7, with TRBD1 identical over 9 bases. The CDR3 has 13 amino acids. Germline loops: CDR1 SEHNR, CDR2 FQNEAQ (reference sequence). Trimming at V came to 8 bases and at J to 7 bases, leaving 9 bases not matched to a gene. The CDR3 DNA sequence: TGTGCCAGCGGAACAGGGGGCGCGGGGGAGCAGTACTTC. Translating gives CASGTGGAGEQYF. Based on the CDR3 plus reference TRBV7-9 and TRBJ2-7, the full variable domain is DTGVSQNPRHKITKRGQNVTFRCDPISEHNRLYWYRQTLGQGPEFLTYFQNEAQLEKSRLLSDRFSAERPKGSFSTLEIQRTEQGDSAMYLCASGTGGAGEQYFGPGTRLTVT.

The chain uses TRBV9 and TRBJ1-3; weak D call: TRBD1 (6 bases). Germline-derived CDR1 and CDR2 are SGDLS and YYNGEE. The CDR3 is 19 residues long. V lost 4 bases to trimming and J lost 0 bases, with 23 bases between them. The DNA for the CDR3 is TGTGCCAGCAGCCCGCGACCACATCGACAGGAAGGCTCTGGAAACACCATATATTTT. Protein product: CASSPRPHRQEGSGNTIYF.

This clone was seen a single time. Different DNA sequences within this sample yield the same CDR3. The rearrangement joins TRBV7-2 to TRBJ2-1, with D tentatively TRBD2 (5 bases). V dropped 0 bases and J dropped 0 bases, with 9 bases sitting between them. This CDR3 region has 16 residues. CDR1 is SGHTA, CDR2 FQGNSA, per germline. CDR3 sequence reads: CASSLAGASSYNEQFF. In nucleotides, the CDR3 is TGTGCCAGCAGCTTAGCGGGAGCGAGCTCCTACAATGAGCAGTTCTTC.

This chain uses TRBV10-1 with TRBJ2-3; 9 bases match TRBD2. In germline, CDR1 is WNHNN, CDR2 SYGVQD (reference sequence). The CDR3 loop spans 15 amino acids. Unmatched junction bases numbered 6, after V lost 3 bases and J lost 5 bases. In DNA, the CDR3 is TGCGCCAGCAGTGATGTAGCGGGGGTACGAGATACGCAGTATTTT. It codes for CASSDVAGVRDTQYF.

With regard to this clone: Other DNA sequences within the sample encode an identical CDR3. CDR3 region: CASSIGFQETQYF. DNA for the CDR3: TGTGCCAGTAGTATAGGCTTTCAAGAGACCCAGTACTTC. The V gene is TRBV19, the J gene TRBJ2-5, with D hard to call. Germline-derived CDR1 and CDR2 are LNHDA and SQIVND (reference sequence). The CDR3 is made up of 13 amino acids. V was cut by 1 base and J by 2 bases, with 5 bases left in between. Full variable domain (missing parts from reference TRBV19 and TRBJ2-5): DGGITQSPKYLFRKEGQNVTLSCEQNLNHDAMYWYRQDPGQGLRLIYYSQIVNDFQKGDIAEGYSVSREKKESFPLTVTSAQKNPTAFYLCASSIGFQETQYFGPGTRLLVL.

Points on this clone: The same CDR3 is also encoded by other DNA sequences in this sample. V gene TRBV10-3 combines with J gene TRBJ2-2; perhaps TRBD1 as D (5 bases). Per germline, CDR1 ENHRY and CDR2 SYGVKD. There are 13 residues in the CDR3. Trimming stripped 4 bases from V and 5 bases from J, with 8 bases between. The CDR3 nucleotides are TGTGCCATCAGTGGGCAGGGAACCGGGGAGCTGTTTTTT. Translated, it gives CAISGQGTGELFF.

Turning to this clone: Other DNA sequences in this sample translate to the same CDR3. The V call is TRBV15, the J call TRBJ2-1, with D unclear. Trimming stripped 0 bases from V and 3 bases from J, with 3 bases between. The germline gives CDR1 LNHNV, CDR2 YYDKDF (reference sequence). There are 13 residues in the CDR3. CDR3 protein: CATSREVYNEQFF. The CDR3 DNA reads TGTGCCACCAGCAGAGAAGTCTACAATGAGCAGTTCTTC. The full variable domain, its missing parts supplied by reference TRBV15 and TRBJ2-1, is DAMVIQNPRYQVTQFGKPVTLSCSQTLNHNVMYWYQQKSSQAPKLLFHYYDKDFNNEADTPDNFQSRRPNTSFCFLDIRSPGLGDTAMYLCATSREVYNEQFFGPGTRLTVL.

J is TRBJ2-7 and V is TRBV25-1; 12 bases align to TRBD1. CDR3 length: 13 residues. Unmatched junction bases numbered 7, after V lost 10 bases and J lost 6 bases. Germline V gene sequence: CDR1 MGHDK, CDR2 SYGVNS. The CDR3 is CATRGTGGREQYF. CDR3 coding DNA: TGTGCCACCAGGGGGACAGGGGGCCGCGAGCAGTACTTC.

As concerns this clone: Other DNA sequences in the sample encode the same CDR3. J is TRBJ2-3 and V is TRBV5-1; D not resolved. This CDR3 has 13 amino acids. Trimming shortened V by 2 bases and J by 2 bases, and 6 bases separated the two germline ends. The germline V gene has CDR1 SGHRS and CDR2 YFSETQ. The CDR3 DNA reads TGCGCCAGCAGCTTCCCTTACACAGATACGCAGTATTTT. It is translated as CASSFPYTDTQYF.

The chain employs TRBV5-1 and TRBJ2-5, with D tentatively TRBD1 or TRBD2 (5 bases each). Germline assignment: CDR1 SGHRS and CDR2 YFSETQ. V dropped 2 bases and J dropped 4 bases, with 12 bases sitting between them. The CDR3 is 14 residues long. CDR3 amino acids: CASSFRDLGETQYF. In DNA, the CDR3 is TGCGCCAGCAGCTTCCGGGACCTGGGAGAGACCCAGTACTTC.

The chain has TRBV7-2 and TRBJ1-1; 8 bases align to TRBD1. CDR3 length: 18 residues. Trimming at V came to 1 base and at J to 1 base, leaving 11 bases not matched to a gene. CDR1 is SGHTA, CDR2 FQGNSA, per germline. CDR3 sequence: CASSLGGQVLVKNTEAFF. The CDR3 nucleotides are TGTGCCAGCAGCTTAGGGGGACAGGTCCTAGTCAAGAACACTGAAGCTTTCTTT.

The CDR3 loop is CASSLNANYGYTF. As DNA, the CDR3 is TGCGCCAGCAGCTTGAATGCTAACTATGGCTACACCTTC. The chain links TRBV5-1 to TRBJ1-2, with D unclear. Trimming took off 1 base at V and 0 bases at J, with 4 bases between the two ends. Germline V CDR1 and CDR2: SGHRS, YFSETQ. The CDR3 loop spans 13 amino acids.

The CDR3 DNA reads TGTGCCAGCAGTTGGCGACCGGTTGATGGTGTGACCCAGTACTTC. It yields the protein CASSWRPVDGVTQYF. The rearrangement links TRBV6-5 to TRBJ2-5, with D uncertain. The CDR3 has 15 amino acids. V was pared by 4 bases and J by 7 bases, with 19 bases between. CDR1 is MNHEY, CDR2 SVGAGI, per germline.

This chain connects TRBV10-3 to TRBJ2-3; D unclear. This CDR3 comprises 16 residues. Trimming removed 6 bases at V and 0 bases at J, with 16 bases between. Germline V gives CDR1 ENHRY, CDR2 SYGVKD. Written as DNA, the CDR3 is TGTGCCATCAGCAGGTCTACGACTCAAAGCACAGATACGCAGTATTTT. Translation gives CAISRSTTQSTDTQYF.

Notes on this clone: Other DNA variants within this sample encode the same CDR3. This chain links TRBV5-1 with TRBJ2-7; 8 bases are shared with TRBD2. The CDR3 runs to 14 residues. V gave up 0 bases and J gave up 7 bases; unmatched junction bases: 6. CDR1 and CDR2 (germline): SGHRS, YFSETQ. CDR3 residues: CASSLAGGPGEQYF. CDR3 DNA: TGCGCCAGCAGCTTGGCGGGAGGGCCGGGGGAGCAGTACTTC.

V is TRBV5-1 and J is TRBJ2-7, with D perhaps matching TRBD1 (6 bases). Germline V gene sequence: CDR1 SGHRS, CDR2 YFSETQ. The CDR3 contains 14 residues. Trimming cost V 0 bases and J 2 bases, with 9 bases left between them. The CDR3 reads CASSLDRDTYEQYF. The CDR3 DNA reads as TGCGCCAGCAGCTTGGACAGGGATACCTACGAGCAGTACTTC.